These T cell receptor beta chains were read from a single sample in a study of T cell responses to AZD1222 COVID-19 vaccine. The data were produced by immunoSEQ multiplex PCR, yet TCRdb's version contains in-frame clones alone and is incomplete. Of around 140,000 clones listed, over 85% are singletons. The sample here was peripheral blood, taken on day 0 of AZD1222 vaccination. These receptors all stem from an adult in good health. CDR3s include the opening cysteine and the closing phenylalanine or tryptophan. A D gene is named only where the DNA matches it firmly. Not every row has a clone size; where given, it reads once, few, many or a size class.

j_gene: TRBJ2-3; d_gene: -; abundance: -; v_gene: TRBV6-2/TRBV6-3; CDR3aa: CASSLLQGDYSTDTQYF; CDR3nt: TGTGCCAGCAGTCTTCTACAGGGGGACTATAGCACAGATACGCAGTATTTT
j_gene: TRBJ2-5; d_gene: -; abundance: -; v_gene: TRBV18; CDR3aa: CASSGTAQETQYF; CDR3nt: TGTGCCAGCTCCGGGACTGCACAAGAGACCCAGTACTTC
j_gene: TRBJ2-7; d_gene: -; abundance: -; v_gene: TRBV21-1; CDR3aa: CASSRERDAAYEQYF; CDR3nt: TGTGCCAGCAGCAGAGAGCGGGATGCGGCCTACGAGCAGTACTTC
j_gene: TRBJ2-7; d_gene: -; abundance: -; v_gene: TRBV5-6; CDR3aa: CASSLAYEQYF; CDR3nt: TGTGCCAGCAGCCTAGCCTACGAGCAGTACTTC
j_gene: TRBJ2-3; d_gene: -; abundance: -; v_gene: TRBV10-3; CDR3aa: CAISERRESTDTQYF; CDR3nt: TGTGCCATCAGTGAGCGGAGGGAAAGCACAGATACGCAGTATTTT
j_gene: TRBJ1-6; d_gene: -; abundance: -; v_gene: TRBV28; CDR3aa: CATRAGGRNSPLHF; CDR3nt: TGTGCCACGAGGGCGGGGGGGCGGAATTCACCCCTCCACTTT
j_gene: TRBJ2-2; d_gene: TRBD2; abundance: -; v_gene: TRBV11-3; CDR3aa: CASSPAWGGGKPGELFF; CDR3nt: TGTGCCAGCAGCCCCGCGTGGGGCGGGGGGAAACCCGGGGAGCTGTTTTTT
j_gene: TRBJ1-5; d_gene: -; abundance: -; v_gene: TRBV2; CDR3aa: CASFGEFRDNQPQHF; CDR3nt: TGTGCCAGCTTTGGGGAATTTCGAGACAATCAGCCCCAGCATTTT
j_gene: TRBJ2-7; d_gene: -; abundance: -; v_gene: TRBV12-3/TRBV12-4; CDR3aa: CASSLVSGYEQYF; CDR3nt: TGTGCCAGCAGTTTAGTGTCCGGCTACGAGCAGTACTTC
j_gene: TRBJ2-1; d_gene: TRBD2; abundance: -; v_gene: TRBV5-3; CDR3aa: CARSLELAGEDEQFF; CDR3nt: TGTGCCAGAAGCTTGGAATTAGCGGGAGAGGATGAGCAGTTCTTC
j_gene: TRBJ1-6; d_gene: TRBD1; abundance: -; v_gene: TRBV6-7; CDR3aa: CASSYSWVRGRDNSPLHF; CDR3nt: TGTGCCAGCAGTTACTCTTGGGTCAGGGGGAGGGATAATTCACCCCTCCACTTT
j_gene: TRBJ2-7; d_gene: TRBD2; abundance: -; v_gene: TRBV5-1; CDR3aa: CASSLALAGGHEQYF; CDR3nt: TGCGCCAGCAGCTTGGCCCTAGCGGGAGGTCACGAGCAGTACTTC
j_gene: TRBJ2-3; d_gene: -; abundance: -; v_gene: TRBV25-1; CDR3aa: CASSTTEGTDTQYF; CDR3nt: TGTGCCAGCAGTACTACAGAGGGGACAGATACGCAGTATTTT
j_gene: TRBJ1-2; d_gene: -; abundance: -; v_gene: TRBV25-1; CDR3aa: CASSDLAGLYGYTF; CDR3nt: TGTGCCAGCAGTGACCTTGCCGGACTTTATGGCTACACCTTC
j_gene: TRBJ1-4; d_gene: TRBD1; abundance: once; v_gene: TRBV5-1; CDR3aa: CASSLRDSREKLFF; CDR3nt: TGCGCCAGCAGCCTCCGGGACAGTCGTGAAAAACTGTTTTTT
j_gene: TRBJ1-1; d_gene: -; abundance: -; v_gene: TRBV5-1; CDR3aa: CASSFRRGTEAFF; CDR3nt: TGCGCCAGCAGCTTTCGCAGGGGCACTGAAGCTTTCTTT
j_gene: TRBJ1-1; d_gene: TRBD1; abundance: once; v_gene: TRBV5-1; CDR3aa: CASSLAGRGYTEAFF; CDR3nt: TGCGCCAGCAGCTTGGCCGGCAGGGGGTACACTGAAGCTTTCTTT
j_gene: TRBJ1-2; d_gene: -; abundance: -; v_gene: TRBV7-9; CDR3aa: CASSFWGDNYGYTF; CDR3nt: TGTGCCAGCAGCTTTTGGGGGGATAACTATGGCTACACCTTC
j_gene: TRBJ2-3; d_gene: TRBD2; abundance: -; v_gene: TRBV28; CDR3aa: CASSPGSRGLVLGTQYF; CDR3nt: TGTGCCAGCAGTCCCGGGTCCCGGGGACTAGTATTAGGTACGCAGTATTTT
j_gene: TRBJ2-7; d_gene: TRBD1; abundance: -; v_gene: TRBV5-1; CDR3aa: CASSRITGTGGTEQYF; CDR3nt: TGCGCCAGCAGCCGCATAACCGGGACAGGGGGTACCGAGCAGTACTTC
j_gene: TRBJ2-7; d_gene: -; abundance: -; v_gene: TRBV7-2; CDR3aa: CASSLGQASYEQYF; CDR3nt: TGTGCCAGCAGCTTAGGACAGGCCTCCTACGAGCAGTACTTC
j_gene: TRBJ2-3; d_gene: -; abundance: once; v_gene: TRBV28; CDR3aa: CASRPGTTDTQYF; CDR3nt: TGTGCCAGCCGACCCGGGACCACAGATACGCAGTATTTT
j_gene: TRBJ2-1; d_gene: -; abundance: -; v_gene: TRBV28; CDR3aa: CASSLGGGFYNEQFF; CDR3nt: TGTGCCAGCAGTTTAGGGGGAGGTTTCTACAATGAGCAGTTCTTC
j_gene: TRBJ1-1; d_gene: -; abundance: -; v_gene: TRBV29-1; CDR3aa: CSVVTRAAQNTEAFF; CDR3nt: TGCAGCGTTGTCACCCGTGCGGCCCAGAACACTGAAGCTTTCTTT
j_gene: TRBJ2-7; d_gene: TRBD2; abundance: -; v_gene: TRBV7-8; CDR3aa: CASRGFGTSRVQYF; CDR3nt: TGTGCCAGCAGGGGCTTCGGGACTAGTAGAGTTCAGTACTTC
j_gene: TRBJ2-7; d_gene: TRBD1; abundance: -; v_gene: TRBV7-9; CDR3aa: CASSRDRVKDEQYF; CDR3nt: TGTGCCAGCAGCCGAGACAGGGTGAAGGACGAGCAGTACTTC
j_gene: TRBJ1-1; d_gene: -; abundance: -; v_gene: TRBV4-2; CDR3aa: CASSQFDGLNTEAFF; CDR3nt: TGTGCCAGCAGCCAATTTGACGGCCTGAACACTGAAGCTTTCTTT
j_gene: TRBJ2-3; d_gene: TRBD2; abundance: many; v_gene: TRBV6-1; CDR3aa: CASSELAGPDTQYF; CDR3nt: TGTGCCAGCAGTGAACTAGCGGGACCAGATACGCAGTATTTT
j_gene: TRBJ1-1; d_gene: TRBD1; abundance: -; v_gene: TRBV7-8; CDR3aa: CASSPDRGGGMNTEAFF; CDR3nt: TGTGCCAGCAGCCCCGACAGGGGAGGAGGAATGAACACTGAAGCTTTCTTT
j_gene: TRBJ2-7; d_gene: -; abundance: -; v_gene: TRBV28; CDR3aa: CASRKQGNYEQYF; CDR3nt: TGTGCCAGCAGAAAACAGGGAAACTACGAGCAGTACTTC
j_gene: TRBJ1-4; d_gene: TRBD1; abundance: -; v_gene: TRBV4-1; CDR3aa: CASSQSGTGNEKLFF; CDR3nt: TGCGCCAGCAGCCAATCCGGGACAGGGAATGAAAAACTGTTTTTT
j_gene: TRBJ2-7; d_gene: TRBD2; abundance: -; v_gene: TRBV7-2; CDR3aa: CASSFTSGTYEQYF; CDR3nt: TGTGCCAGCAGCTTCACTAGCGGCACCTACGAGCAGTACTTC